This TCR beta chain emerged from a study of CXCR3-negative and CXCR3-positive naive CD8 T cells. Findings of the study overall: Because surface CD5 did not distinguish the naive subsets, TCR strength was inferred from TRB CDR3 properties.

Naive cells were sorted as CD45RO-, CCR7+, CD27+ and CD95-. TRB cDNA was prepared as libraries by UMI-labeled 5' RACE. Reprocessing the 5' RACE reads, TCRdb reports a single entry for every CDR3 protein and omits DNA. The sample data list around 81,000 distinct CDR3 sequences. A note on this clonotype: As yet, its antigen is unknown.

The length of the CDR3 is 13 residues. Per the germline V gene, CDR1 is DFQATT and CDR2 is SNEGSKA (reference sequence). Sequencing was carried out using naive CXCR3- CD8+ T cells from blood. Subset specified: CD45RO-CCR7+CD27+CD95- naive CD8+ T cells lacking CXCR3 (TNR3-). V gene TRBV20-1 combines with J gene TRBJ1-2; TCRdb reports TRBD1, a call that lacks DNA to check it against. The TCR comes from a human donor in good health. Some clones in this sample may be carry-over from other donors' samples. CDR3 protein: CSADDREVYGYTF.